This section outlines one T cell receptor (beta chain) sequence together with its context. What it binds is unknown. This sample was taken from a study of T cell responses to AZD1222 COVID-19 vaccine. Assay: immunoSEQ multiplex PCR; the TCRdb copy retains only in-frame clones and omits some. The sample lists around 96,000 clones; about 86% were seen once. Study-wide findings and caveats: Clonal diversity may have been underestimated in mostly white British donors.

The CDR3 has 13 amino acids. The V gene's germline CDR1 is SGHNT and CDR2 YENEEA. The trim removed 3 bases at V and 1 base at J, leaving 0 bases unmatched. The material was peripheral blood, obtained 28 days after the second AZD1222 dose. This chain uses TRBV11-3 with TRBJ2-7, with 7 bases identical to TRBD2. This TCR was recovered from an adult who received the AZD1222 COVID-19 vaccine. CDR3 residues: CASSLGGSYEQYF. CDR3 DNA: TGTGCCAGCAGCTTGGGAGGGTCCTACGAGCAGTACTTC.